This is a list of T cell receptor beta chains from one sample in a study of T cell changes during pregnancy in multiple sclerosis. The assay was immunoSEQ multiplex PCR, and TCRdb's table has in-frame clones only and misses some. This table holds 40,000 to 45,000 clones, approximately 90% found once. This specimen consisted of CD4+ T cells from peripheral blood mononuclear cells, obtained in the third trimester of pregnancy. The receptors were gathered from a female donor with multiple sclerosis, enrolled in a pregnancy study. Both conserved end residues are trimmed from each CDR3.

CDR3,J,V
ASSLAFGGAHGEQY,TRBJ2-7,TRBV5-4
ASSLAAGGLNYGYT,TRBJ1-2,TRBV7-2
AISEGRTNEKLF,TRBJ1-4,TRBV10-3
ASSLGRLAGVSDTQY,TRBJ2-3,TRBV7-8
ASSLLGASSYNEQF,TRBJ2-1,TRBV7-3
AWSVPQWEGGDTQY,TRBJ2-3,TRBV30
ASSVSSGSGGYEQY,TRBJ2-7,TRBV7-6
ASSYSRVGLTDTQY,TRBJ2-3,TRBV6-6
ASSLSDSGANVLT,TRBJ2-6,TRBV18
ASSLFQGGTEAF,TRBJ1-1,TRBV7-9
AISEFGAGGSYEQY,TRBJ2-7,TRBV10-3
ASSELGDSQNYGYT,TRBJ1-2,TRBV25-1
ASSVGHSTDTQY,TRBJ2-3,TRBV9
ASSQDLFGGVETQY,TRBJ2-5,TRBV14
ASSFTGDMDEQY,TRBJ2-7,TRBV28
ASSPLGGQNEQF,TRBJ2-1,TRBV18
ASGSASGSVRNTQY,TRBJ2-3,TRBV2
ASAQPLAYEQY,TRBJ2-7,TRBV2
ASSLTNYEQY,TRBJ2-7,TRBV7-2
ASSQRGLAY,TRBJ2-7,TRBV7-2
ASSFLLPPYEQY,TRBJ2-7,TRBV7-2
ASSLGVAGDRRRF,TRBJ2-1,TRBV5-4
ASSLQGSRGTDTQY,TRBJ2-3,TRBV7-6
ASSFPVNTEAF,TRBJ1-1,TRBV28
ASSPTRDATNEKLF,TRBJ1-4,TRBV4-1
AISRLNTDTQY,TRBJ2-3,TRBV10-3
ASSLPGRENYGYT,TRBJ1-2,TRBV7-8
ASSLWTANTGELF,TRBJ2-2,TRBV7-9
ASSVLAGGPTDTQY,TRBJ2-3,TRBV9
ASRRVSAGELF,TRBJ2-2,TRBV2
ASFSAAPRNEQF,TRBJ2-1,TRBV6-6